Listed here are 14 T cell receptor beta chains from one sample, sequenced in a study of cytotoxic CD8 clonotypes in ibrutinib-treated CLL. Profiling relied on immunoSEQ multiplex PCR, and the TCRdb table lists in-frame clones only, not all of them. The sample has around 310,000 clones; 80% are singletons. The sequences come from PBMCs, collected before ibrutinib treatment. The source of these receptors is a human donor with chronic lymphocytic leukemia.

The chain uses TRBV9 and TRBJ1-2; D is perhaps TRBD1 (5 bases). The length of the CDR3 is 15 residues. With 0 bases removed from V and 2 bases from J, the gap between germline ends came to 11 bases. CDR1 and CDR2 from the germline V gene are SGDLS and YYNGEE. CDR3 nucleotide sequence: TGTGCCAGCAGCGTAGATGGGGCACTAAACTATGGCTACACCTTC. Its translation: CASSVDGALNYGYTF.

This clone was counted only a few times. V gene TRBV10-2 combines with J gene TRBJ1-2; D unresolved. The CDR3 has 13 residues. Germline values: CDR1 WSHSY, CDR2 SAAADI. V was shortened by 4 bases and J by 5 bases, with 11 bases between the two germline ends. Written as DNA, the CDR3 is TGCGCCAGCAGTGTCCGGGGAGGATATGGCTACACCTTC. Protein: CASSVRGGYGYTF.

This sequence joins TRBV29-1 and TRBJ1-5, with TRBD1 matching 7 bases. Germline V gene data show CDR1 as SQVTM and CDR2 as ANQGSEA. V dropped 4 bases and J dropped 1; count of bases not matched to a gene: 4. The CDR3 loop spans 14 amino acids. CDR3 sequence (DNA): TGCAGCGTTGTTGAGGGGGCGAGCAATCAGCCCCAGCATTTT. Translating it yields CSVVEGASNQPQHF.

The chain uses TRBV27 and TRBJ1-1; D gene uncertain. The CDR3 sequence is 11 residues long. The germline CDR1 and CDR2 sequences are MNHEY and SMNVEV (reference sequence). Trimming took off 8 bases at V and 5 bases at J, with 9 bases between the two ends. The CDR3 sequence is CASLGRTEAFF. The CDR3 DNA reads TGTGCCAGCTTGGGAAGAACTGAAGCTTTCTTT.

Concerning this clone itself: The junction differs from germline at one of its ends, possibly a read error. The chain uses TRBV7-2 and TRBJ2-3; TRBD2 matches 8 bases. This CDR3 spans 17 amino acids. CDR1 SGHTA and CDR2 FQGNSA come from the germline V gene. The DNA of the CDR3 is TGCGCCAGCAGCTTACGTAGCGGGATCTATAACGGAGATACGCAGTATTTT. Protein product: CASSLRSGIYNGDTQYF.

The chain carries TRBV29-1 and TRBJ2-2; D remains ambiguous. The V end was cut by 4 bases, the J end by 0 bases, with 3 bases between. Per germline, CDR1 SQVTM and CDR2 ANQGSEA. The CDR3 runs to 12 residues. The CDR3 protein is CSVAANTGELFF. In nucleotides, the CDR3 is TGCAGCGTTGCAGCGAACACCGGGGAGCTGTTTTTT.

The chain couples TRBV29-1 to TRBJ2-5; D remains unclear. Germline CDR1 SQVTM, CDR2 ANQGSEA. This CDR3 is 14 amino acids long. Trimming stripped 5 bases from V and 2 bases from J, with 15 bases between. In DNA form, the CDR3 reads TGCAGCGTTCTTCTTTGGGCGTTACAAGAGACCCAGTACTTC. This translates into CSVLLWALQETQYF.

This clone came up a few times. The chain employs TRBV9 and TRBJ1-1; D remains unclear. Looked up from germline, CDR1 is SGDLS and CDR2 is YYNGEE. V lost 3 bases and J lost 0, with 6 bases in between. CDR3 length equals 13 residues. As DNA, the CDR3 is TGTGCCAGCAGCGCCTCAATGAACACTGAAGCTTTCTTT. This sequence encodes CASSASMNTEAFF.

The V gene is TRBV4-2, the J gene TRBJ2-7; no definite D call. V was clipped by 0 bases and J by 7 bases, with 13 bases between them. Germline V gene lookup returns CDR1 LGHNA and CDR2 YNFKEQ. CDR3 length: 14 amino acids. CDR3 sequence: CASSQDGVLGEQYF. In DNA, the CDR3 is TGTGCCAGCAGCCAAGATGGGGTACTGGGGGAGCAGTACTTC.

J is TRBJ1-1 and V is TRBV10-2, with D perhaps matching TRBD1 (6 bases). The CDR3 is 14 amino acids. V was cut by 8 bases and J by 1 base, with 14 bases left in between. CDR1 and CDR2 (germline): WSHSY, SAAADI. As DNA, the CDR3 is TGCGCCAGCGACATGCAGGGGCGGAACACTGAAGCTTTCTTT. This sequence encodes CASDMQGRNTEAFF.

The genes are TRBV12-5 and TRBJ2-1; D is ambiguous. This CDR3 comprises 15 residues. V was trimmed by 0 bases and J by 6 bases, leaving 12 bases between them. Germline CDR1 and CDR2: LGHNT and FRNRAP. Written as DNA, the CDR3 is TGTGCTAGTGGTTTGGTAAGTTGGGCGTCCAATGAGCAGTTCTTC. Protein product: CASGLVSWASNEQFF.

Details on this clone: Other DNA variants within this sample encode the same CDR3. The J gene is TRBJ1-2, the V gene TRBV6-5; D ambiguous. Germline-derived CDR1 and CDR2 are MNHEY and SVGAGI. This CDR3 has 12 amino acids. Trimming removed 10 bases at V and 2 bases at J, with 11 bases between. The CDR3: CATSAGNYGYTF. The CDR3 DNA reads TGTGCCACCTCGGCGGGAAACTATGGCTACACCTTC.

The CDR3 DNA follows: TGTGCCAGCTCACCGACGGTGGGGACAGGGCCTACTGAAGCTTTCTTT. It specifies CASSPTVGTGPTEAFF. The rearrangement uses TRBV18 and TRBJ1-1, with TRBD1 matching over 9 bases. This CDR3 contains 16 residues. Germline V gene lookup returns CDR1 KGHSH and CDR2 LQKENI. V was clipped by 3 bases and J by 5 bases; unmatched bases: 10.

This chain connects TRBV27 to TRBJ2-1, with D possibly TRBD1 on 5 matching bases. The CDR3 runs to 12 residues. The ends were cut back, 11 bases at V and 4 bases at J, with 12 bases in the middle. Germline CDR1 reads MNHEY; CDR2 reads SMNVEV (reference sequence). CDR3 in amino acids: CAPQGPYNEQFF. DNA of the CDR3: TGTGCCCCGCAGGGCCCTTACAATGAGCAGTTCTTC.